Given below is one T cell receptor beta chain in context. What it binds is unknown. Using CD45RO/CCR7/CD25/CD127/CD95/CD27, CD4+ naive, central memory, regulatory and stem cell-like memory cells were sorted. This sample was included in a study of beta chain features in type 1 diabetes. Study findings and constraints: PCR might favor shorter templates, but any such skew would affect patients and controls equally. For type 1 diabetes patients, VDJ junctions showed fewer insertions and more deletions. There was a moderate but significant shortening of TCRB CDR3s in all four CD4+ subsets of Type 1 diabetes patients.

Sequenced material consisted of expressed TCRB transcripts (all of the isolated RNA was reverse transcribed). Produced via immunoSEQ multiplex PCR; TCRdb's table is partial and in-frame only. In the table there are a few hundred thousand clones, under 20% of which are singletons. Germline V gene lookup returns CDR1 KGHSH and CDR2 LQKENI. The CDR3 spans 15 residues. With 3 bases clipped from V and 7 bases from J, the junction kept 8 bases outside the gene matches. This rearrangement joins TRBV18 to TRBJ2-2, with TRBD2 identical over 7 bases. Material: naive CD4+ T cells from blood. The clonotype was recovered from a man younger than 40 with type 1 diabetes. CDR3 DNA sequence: TGTGCCAGCTCACCGCTAGCGGAGGGATTCGGGGAGCTGTTTTTT. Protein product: CASSPLAEGFGELFF. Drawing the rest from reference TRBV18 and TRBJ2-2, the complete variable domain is NAGVMQNPRHLVRRRGQEARLRCSPMKGHSHVYWYRQLPEEGLKFMVYLQKENIIDESGMPKERFSAEFPKEGPSILRIQQVVRGDSAAYFCASSPLAEGFGELFFGEGSRLTVL.